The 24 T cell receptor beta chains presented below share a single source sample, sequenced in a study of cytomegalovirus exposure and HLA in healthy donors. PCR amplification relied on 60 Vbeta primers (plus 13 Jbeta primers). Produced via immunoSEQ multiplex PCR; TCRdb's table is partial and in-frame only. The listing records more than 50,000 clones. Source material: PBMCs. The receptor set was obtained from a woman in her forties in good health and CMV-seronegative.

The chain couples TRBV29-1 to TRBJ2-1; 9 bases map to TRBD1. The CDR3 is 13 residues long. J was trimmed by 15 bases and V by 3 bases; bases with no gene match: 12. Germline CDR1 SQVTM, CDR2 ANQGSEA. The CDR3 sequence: CSVDTGTGYGGFF. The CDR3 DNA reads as TGCAGCGTTGATACCGGGACAGGGTACGGGGGGTTCTTC.

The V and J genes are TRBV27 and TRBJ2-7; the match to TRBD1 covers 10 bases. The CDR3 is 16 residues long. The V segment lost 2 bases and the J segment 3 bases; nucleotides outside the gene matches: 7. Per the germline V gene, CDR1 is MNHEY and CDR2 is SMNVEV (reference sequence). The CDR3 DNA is TGTGCCAGCAGTTTAGGGGTCCGGGACAGGGGCTACGAGCAGTACTTC. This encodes CASSLGVRDRGYEQYF.

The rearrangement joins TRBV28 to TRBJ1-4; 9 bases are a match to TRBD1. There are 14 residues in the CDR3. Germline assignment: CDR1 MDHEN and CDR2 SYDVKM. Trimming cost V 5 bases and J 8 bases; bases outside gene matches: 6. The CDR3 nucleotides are TGTGCCAGCAGTCCCGGGACAGGGAGAGAAAAACTGTTTTTT. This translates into CASSPGTGREKLFF.

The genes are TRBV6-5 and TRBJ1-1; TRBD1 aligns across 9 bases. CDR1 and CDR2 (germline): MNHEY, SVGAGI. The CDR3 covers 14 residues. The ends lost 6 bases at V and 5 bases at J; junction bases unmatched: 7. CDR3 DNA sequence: TGTGCCAGCAGACGGGACAGGGCGGGGACTGAAGCTTTCTTT. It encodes CASRRDRAGTEAFF.

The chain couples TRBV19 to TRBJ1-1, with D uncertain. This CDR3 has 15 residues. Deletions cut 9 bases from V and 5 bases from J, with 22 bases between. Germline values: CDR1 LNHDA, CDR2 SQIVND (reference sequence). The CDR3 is CASSPRRSDYTEAFF. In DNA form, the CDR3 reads TGTGCCAGCTCCCCTAGGAGGTCGGACTATACTGAAGCTTTCTTT.

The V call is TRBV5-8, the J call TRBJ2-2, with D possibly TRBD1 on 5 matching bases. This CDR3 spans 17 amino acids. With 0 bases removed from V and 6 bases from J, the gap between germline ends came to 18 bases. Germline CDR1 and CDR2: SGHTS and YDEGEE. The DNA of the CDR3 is TGTGCCAGCAGCTTGGTATTCGACGGCATAGGGGCCGGGGAGCTGTTTTTT. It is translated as CASSLVFDGIGAGELFF. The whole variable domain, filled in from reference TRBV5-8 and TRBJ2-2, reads EAGVTQSPTHLIKTRGQQATLRCSPISGHTSVYWYQQALGLGLQFLLWYDEGEERNRGNFPPRFSGRQFPNYSSELNVNALELEDSALYLCASSLVFDGIGAGELFFGEGSRLTVL.

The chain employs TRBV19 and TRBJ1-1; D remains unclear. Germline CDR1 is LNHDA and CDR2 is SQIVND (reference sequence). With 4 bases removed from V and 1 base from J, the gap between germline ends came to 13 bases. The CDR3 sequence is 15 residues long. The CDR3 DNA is TGTGCCAGTAGTACGACCCCGGCGGGGAACACTGAAGCTTTCTTT. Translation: CASSTTPAGNTEAFF.

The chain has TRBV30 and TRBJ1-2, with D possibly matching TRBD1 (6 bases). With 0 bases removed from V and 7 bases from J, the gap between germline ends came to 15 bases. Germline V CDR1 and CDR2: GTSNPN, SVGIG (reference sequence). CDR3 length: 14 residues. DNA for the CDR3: TGTGCCTGGAGTGTACAACAGGGAGAGAGTGGCTACACCTTC. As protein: CAWSVQQGESGYTF.

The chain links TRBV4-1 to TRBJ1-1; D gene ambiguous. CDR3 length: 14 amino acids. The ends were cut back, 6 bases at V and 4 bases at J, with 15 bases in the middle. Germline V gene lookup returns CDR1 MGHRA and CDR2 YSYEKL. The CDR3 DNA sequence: TGCGCCAGCAGTCGGGCCGGGGAAGGCACTGAAGCTTTCTTT. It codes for CASSRAGEGTEAFF.

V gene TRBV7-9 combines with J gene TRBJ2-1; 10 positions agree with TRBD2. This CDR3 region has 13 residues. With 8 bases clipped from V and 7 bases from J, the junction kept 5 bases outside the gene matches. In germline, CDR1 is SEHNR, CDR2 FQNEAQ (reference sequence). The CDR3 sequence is CASEREGRNEQFF. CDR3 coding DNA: TGTGCCAGCGAGCGGGAGGGCCGGAATGAGCAGTTCTTC.

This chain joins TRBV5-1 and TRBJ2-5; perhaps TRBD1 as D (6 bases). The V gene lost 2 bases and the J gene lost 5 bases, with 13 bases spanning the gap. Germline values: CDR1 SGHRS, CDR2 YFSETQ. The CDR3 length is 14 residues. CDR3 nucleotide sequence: TGCGCCAGCAGCTTAGTTGGGGGCGTCGAGACCCAGTACTTC. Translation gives CASSLVGGVETQYF.

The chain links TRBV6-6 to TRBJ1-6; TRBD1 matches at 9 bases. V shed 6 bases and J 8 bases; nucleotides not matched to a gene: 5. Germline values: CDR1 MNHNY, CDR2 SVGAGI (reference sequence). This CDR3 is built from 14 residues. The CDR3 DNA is TGTGCCAGCAGAGACAGGGGGTTGCATTCACCCCTCCACTTT. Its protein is CASRDRGLHSPLHF.

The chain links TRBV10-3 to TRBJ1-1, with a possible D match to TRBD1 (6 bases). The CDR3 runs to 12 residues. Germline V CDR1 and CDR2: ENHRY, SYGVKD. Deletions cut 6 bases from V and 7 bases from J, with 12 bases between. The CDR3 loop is CAIREGEGEAFF. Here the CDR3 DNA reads TGTGCCATCAGAGAGGGGGAGGGTGAAGCTTTCTTT.

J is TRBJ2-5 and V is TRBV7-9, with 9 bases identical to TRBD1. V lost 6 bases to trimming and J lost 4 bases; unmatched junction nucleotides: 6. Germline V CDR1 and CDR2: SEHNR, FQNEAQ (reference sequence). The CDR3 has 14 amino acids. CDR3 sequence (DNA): TGTGCCAGCAGGTTAACGGACAGGGGAGAGACCCAGTACTTC. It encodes CASRLTDRGETQYF.

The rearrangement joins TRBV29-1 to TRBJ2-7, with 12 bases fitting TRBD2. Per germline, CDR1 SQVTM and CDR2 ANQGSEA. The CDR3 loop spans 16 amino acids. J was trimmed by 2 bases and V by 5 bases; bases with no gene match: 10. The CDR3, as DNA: TGCAGCGTTACCGGGACTAGCGGGCGACGCGCCTACGAGCAGTACTTC. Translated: CSVTGTSGRRAYEQYF.

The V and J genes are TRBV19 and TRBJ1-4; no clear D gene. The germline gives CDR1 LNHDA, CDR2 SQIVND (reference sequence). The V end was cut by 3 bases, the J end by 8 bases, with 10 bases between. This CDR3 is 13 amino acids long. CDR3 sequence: CASSMGRGEKLFF. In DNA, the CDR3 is TGTGCCAGTAGTATGGGCCGTGGGGAAAAACTGTTTTTT.

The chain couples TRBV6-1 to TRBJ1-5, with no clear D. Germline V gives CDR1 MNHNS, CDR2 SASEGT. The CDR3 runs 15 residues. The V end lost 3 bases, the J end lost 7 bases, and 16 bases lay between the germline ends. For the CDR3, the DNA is TGTGCCAGCAGTGAGCCAGAGTTAACGAGGCAGCCCCAGCATTTT. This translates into CASSEPELTRQPQHF.

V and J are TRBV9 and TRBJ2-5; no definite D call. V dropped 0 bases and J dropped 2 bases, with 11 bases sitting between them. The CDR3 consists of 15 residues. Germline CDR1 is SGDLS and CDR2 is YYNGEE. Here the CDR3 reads CASSVGATIQETQYF. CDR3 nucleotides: TGTGCCAGCAGCGTAGGAGCAACTATACAAGAGACCCAGTACTTC.

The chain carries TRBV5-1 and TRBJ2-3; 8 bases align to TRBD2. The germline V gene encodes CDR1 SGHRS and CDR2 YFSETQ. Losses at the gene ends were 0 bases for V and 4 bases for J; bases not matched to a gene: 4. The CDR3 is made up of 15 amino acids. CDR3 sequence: CASSLVTSGSDTQYF. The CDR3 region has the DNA TGCGCCAGCAGCTTGGTAACTAGCGGCTCAGATACGCAGTATTTT.

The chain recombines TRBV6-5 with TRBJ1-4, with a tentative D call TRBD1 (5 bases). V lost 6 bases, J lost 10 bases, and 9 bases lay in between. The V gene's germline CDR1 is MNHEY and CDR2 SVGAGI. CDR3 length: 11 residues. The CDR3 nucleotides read TGTGCCAGCAGGGCCCAGGGAAAACTGTTTTTT. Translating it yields CASRAQGKLFF.

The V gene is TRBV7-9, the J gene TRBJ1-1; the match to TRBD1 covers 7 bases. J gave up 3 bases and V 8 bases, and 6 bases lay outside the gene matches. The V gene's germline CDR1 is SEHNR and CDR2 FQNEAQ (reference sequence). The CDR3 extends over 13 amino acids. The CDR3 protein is CASATGAYTEAFF. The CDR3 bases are TGTGCCAGCGCTACAGGGGCGTACACTGAAGCTTTCTTT.

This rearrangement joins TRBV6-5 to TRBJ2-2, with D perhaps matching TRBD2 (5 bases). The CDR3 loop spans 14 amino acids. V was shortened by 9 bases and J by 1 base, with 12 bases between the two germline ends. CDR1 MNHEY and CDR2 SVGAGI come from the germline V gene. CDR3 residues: CASRGQVNTGELFF. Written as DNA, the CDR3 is TGTGCCAGTAGAGGGCAGGTGAACACCGGGGAGCTGTTTTTT.

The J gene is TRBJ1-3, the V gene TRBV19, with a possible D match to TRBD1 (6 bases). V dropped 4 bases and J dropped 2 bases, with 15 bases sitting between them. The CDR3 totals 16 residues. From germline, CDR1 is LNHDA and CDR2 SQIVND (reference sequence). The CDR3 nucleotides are TGTGCCAGTAGTAACAGGGAAGTATCGGCTGGAAACACCATATATTTT. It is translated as CASSNREVSAGNTIYF.

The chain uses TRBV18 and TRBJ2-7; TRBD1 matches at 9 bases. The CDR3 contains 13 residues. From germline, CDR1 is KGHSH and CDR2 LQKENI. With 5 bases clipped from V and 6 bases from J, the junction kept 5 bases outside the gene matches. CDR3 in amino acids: CASSAETGGEQYF. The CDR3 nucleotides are TGTGCCAGCTCAGCGGAGACAGGGGGCGAGCAGTACTTC.